Following are 29 T cell receptor beta chains from one sample sequenced in a study of T cells after yellow fever vaccination. One entry per CDR3 protein, called by TCRdb with MiXCR from the 5' RACE reads. The sample has 250,000 to 300,000 distinct CDR3 sequences; over 10% are singletons. The sequenced sample was CD4+ T cells sorted from PBMCs, obtained 45 days after the yellow fever booster vaccination. These receptors were obtained from a young man who received the YFV17D yellow fever vaccine.

This clonotype was counted many times. The chain joins TRBV18 to TRBJ1-1; D is uncertain. This CDR3 is 13 amino acids long. V shed 6 bases and J shed 0 bases, with 8 bases lying between them. Germline V gene lookup returns CDR1 KGHSH and CDR2 LQKENI. The CDR3 DNA reads as TGTGCCAGCTCTCCGAACATGAACACTGAAGCTTTCTTT. Translated: CASSPNMNTEAFF.

A few counts support this clonotype. The CDR3, as DNA: TGTGCCAGCAGCACCTCAGGGGCTGGAAACACCATATATTTT. This translates into CASSTSGAGNTIYF. The chain links TRBV7-9 to TRBJ1-3; maybe TRBD1 (6 bases). Trimming removed 5 bases from V and 2 bases from J, with 10 bases in between. The CDR3 is made up of 14 amino acids. The germline gives CDR1 SEHNR, CDR2 FQNEAQ (reference sequence).

This clonotype occurred a few times. This chain links TRBV12-3 or TRBV12-4 with TRBJ2-3; D might be TRBD2 (5 bases). This CDR3 comprises 16 residues. V lost 2 bases and J lost 4, with 16 bases in between. This CDR3 is CASSLRWGSGSDTQYF. The CDR3 coding sequence is TGTGCCAGCAGTTTAAGGTGGGGAAGCGGATCAGATACGCAGTATTTT.

The chain uses TRBV12-3 or TRBV12-4 and TRBJ1-1; D is undetermined. Trimming pared 6 bases from V and 6 bases from J, leaving 14 bases between. This CDR3 is 13 amino acids long. CDR3 sequence reads: CASRAGPGAEAFF. The CDR3 coding sequence is TGTGCCAGCAGGGCAGGTCCCGGCGCTGAAGCTTTCTTT.

The chain has TRBV7-2 and TRBJ1-6; TRBD1 might be the D (5 bases). CDR1 is SGHTA, CDR2 FQGNSA, per germline. The CDR3 runs to 15 residues. The ends were cut back, 4 bases at V and 5 bases at J, with 12 bases in the middle. The DNA of the CDR3 is TGTGCCAGCAGCTCCCGCGGGGGAGATAATTCACCCCTCCACTTT. It translates to CASSSRGGDNSPLHF. The whole variable domain, remainder taken from reference TRBV7-2 and TRBJ1-6, is GAGVSQSPSNKVTEKGKDVELRCDPISGHTALYWYRQSLGQGLEFLIYFQGNSAPDKSGLPSDRFSAERTGGSVSTLTIQRTQQEDSAVYLCASSSRGGDNSPLHFGNGTRLTVT.

This clonotype was recorded many times. This chain links TRBV19 with TRBJ2-3; 8 bases map to TRBD2. CDR3 length: 15 residues. Germline lookup yields CDR1 LNHDA and CDR2 SQIVND (reference sequence). The ends lost 6 bases at V and 4 bases at J; junction bases unmatched: 9. CDR3: CASRGPGLVADTQYF. The CDR3 coding sequence is TGTGCCAGTAGGGGACCGGGACTAGTCGCAGATACGCAGTATTTT.

This clonotype was detected a few times. The chain links TRBV10-3 to TRBJ2-7, with D possibly being TRBD2 (5 bases). The CDR3 is 14 amino acids. Germline V lookup: CDR1 ENHRY, CDR2 SYGVKD. Between the trimmed V and J ends, which lost 4 bases and 6 bases, there was a span of 16 bases. The CDR3 here is CAISVSASRSEQYF. CDR3 bases: TGTGCCATCAGTGTTAGCGCGTCTCGAAGCGAGCAGTACTTC.

The CDR3 sequence: CASSRPGPTYGYTF. The CDR3 DNA reads TGTGCCAGCAGTCGACCCGGGCCAACCTATGGCTACACCTTC. This chain uses TRBV6-1 with TRBJ1-2; D gene ambiguous. Germline V lookup: CDR1 MNHNS, CDR2 SASEGT. This CDR3 is 14 amino acids long. Trimming shortened V by 5 bases and J by 4 bases, and 14 bases separated the two germline ends.

The chain links TRBV5-1 to TRBJ1-4; D is perhaps TRBD1 (5 bases). The CDR3 extends over 14 amino acids. The V end lost 1 base, the J end lost 8 bases, and 12 bases lay between the germline ends. The germline CDR1 and CDR2 sequences are SGHRS and YFSETQ. This CDR3 reads CASSLTPGREKLFF. CDR3 in DNA: TGCGCCAGCAGCTTGACCCCAGGGCGCGAAAAACTGTTTTTT.

The chain joins TRBV20-1 to TRBJ2-7; possible D gene TRBD1, 5 bases. Germline V CDR1 and CDR2: DFQATT, SNEGSKA (reference sequence). The V end was cut by 6 bases, the J end by 4 bases, with 19 bases between. The CDR3 loop spans 14 amino acids. The CDR3 sequence is CSAATGHGAYEQYF. Here the CDR3 DNA reads TGCAGTGCAGCTACAGGACATGGGGCATACGAGCAGTACTTC.

This clonotype was seen a few times. The chain carries TRBV6-2 or TRBV6-3 and TRBJ2-7; no clear D. V was shortened by 0 bases and J by 8 bases, with 8 bases between the two germline ends. Germline V gene lookup returns CDR1 MNHEY and CDR2 SVGEGT. The CDR3 length is 12 residues. The CDR3 nucleotides read TGTGCCAGCAGTTACTCGGCCCGTCAGCAGTACTTC. It yields the protein CASSYSARQQYF.

This clonotype has at least ten counts. V gene TRBV5-6 combines with J gene TRBJ2-7; D is perhaps TRBD1 or TRBD2 (5 bases each). The germline gives CDR1 SGHDT, CDR2 YYEEEE. This CDR3 has 14 residues. V lost 5 bases and J 4 bases, leaving 16 bases between the germline ends. CDR3 coding DNA: TGTGCCAGCAGTCGGTACGGGGCAAGGTACGAGCAGTACTTC. Protein: CASSRYGARYEQYF.

In its sample, this clonotype was seen a few times. V gene TRBV7-9 combines with J gene TRBJ1-4, with unresolved D. Per the germline V gene, CDR1 is SEHNR and CDR2 is FQNEAQ (reference sequence). This CDR3 comprises 16 residues. The V gene lost 7 bases and the J gene lost 8 bases, with 23 bases spanning the gap. The CDR3 bases are TGTGCCAGCAACACGGGCCTCCGGGCGCAGAGGGAAAAACTGTTTTTT. This sequence encodes CASNTGLRAQREKLFF.

This clonotype was observed a few times. V gene TRBV20-1 combines with J gene TRBJ2-3; TRBD1 matches at 9 bases. The CDR3 sequence is 15 residues long. CDR1 DFQATT and CDR2 SNEGSKA come from the germline V gene (reference sequence). J lost 2 bases, V lost 6 bases, and 9 bases had no gene match. CDR3 DNA sequence: TGCAGTGCCTCGGGACAGGGAGTGTCCACAGATACGCAGTATTTT. This sequence encodes CSASGQGVSTDTQYF.

Only a few counts were recorded for this clonotype. This chain joins TRBV6-5 and TRBJ2-7; tentative D call: TRBD1 (5 bases). With 2 bases removed from V and 1 base from J, the gap between germline ends came to 6 bases. The CDR3 totals 13 residues. Germline CDR1 is MNHEY and CDR2 is SVGAGI. The chain's CDR3 is CASSYRQSYEQYF. The CDR3 DNA sequence: TGTGCCAGCAGTTACAGACAGTCCTACGAGCAGTACTTC.

This clonotype was detected a few times. The V gene is TRBV7-2, the J gene TRBJ2-1; D might be TRBD1 (7 bases). Germline V gene lookup returns CDR1 SGHTA and CDR2 FQGNSA. The CDR3 contains 15 residues. The ends were cut back, 4 bases at V and 0 bases at J, with 10 bases in the middle. The CDR3 DNA reads as TGTGCCAGCAGCTCTCAGGGGGGCTCCTACAATGAGCAGTTCTTC. It specifies CASSSQGGSYNEQFF.

The J gene is TRBJ2-4, the V gene TRBV6-5, with unresolved D. V dropped 2 bases and J dropped 2 bases, with 16 bases sitting between them. Germline V lookup: CDR1 MNHEY, CDR2 SVGAGI. CDR3 length: 17 residues. The CDR3 loop reads CASSYPPQAETKNIQYF. The DNA of the CDR3 is TGTGCCAGCAGTTACCCACCTCAGGCAGAGACCAAAAACATTCAGTACTTC.

This clonotype was seen a few times. The CDR3: CASSLFNTGELFF. In DNA, the CDR3 is TGTGCCAGCAGTTTATTTAACACCGGGGAGCTGTTTTTT. The rearrangement links TRBV28 to TRBJ2-2; D ambiguous. Germline V gene sequence: CDR1 MDHEN, CDR2 SYDVKM. V was shortened by 1 base and J by 2 bases, with 2 bases between the two germline ends. The CDR3 loop spans 13 amino acids.

Here the CDR3 reads CSVIGQGRTEAFF. CDR3 in DNA: TGCAGCGTTATAGGACAGGGAAGGACTGAAGCTTTCTTT. The J gene is TRBJ1-1, the V gene TRBV29-1, with 8 bases that match TRBD1. The J segment lost 5 bases and the V segment lost 5 bases, leaving 7 bases of the junction unmatched. The germline gives CDR1 SQVTM, CDR2 ANQGSEA. This CDR3 is built from 13 residues.

This clonotype was seen a few times. The chain couples TRBV7-2 to TRBJ2-7, with a possible D match to TRBD1 (5 bases). CDR1 and CDR2 (germline): SGHTA, FQGNSA. The V and J ends lost 5 bases and 4 bases respectively, with 18 bases between them. This CDR3 contains 15 residues. CDR3 region: CASSGMTAKPYEQYF. CDR3 DNA: TGTGCCAGCAGCGGTATGACAGCAAAACCGTACGAGCAGTACTTC.

This clonotype was seen only a few times. V is TRBV3-1 and J is TRBJ2-2; no clear D. V was trimmed by 2 bases and J by 5 bases, leaving 9 bases between them. The CDR3 runs 14 residues. CDR1 and CDR2 (germline): LGHDT, YNNKEL (reference sequence). The CDR3 nucleotides read TGTGCCAGCAGCCAACTAGGGCGGACCGGGGAGCTGTTTTTT. It yields the protein CASSQLGRTGELFF.

This clonotype was seen at least ten times. The gene calls are TRBV20-1 and TRBJ1-5; TRBD1 might be the D (5 bases). This CDR3 is 14 amino acids long. The V gene's germline CDR1 is DFQATT and CDR2 SNEGSKA (reference sequence). V dropped 6 bases and J dropped 0 bases, with 12 bases sitting between them. CDR3 in DNA: TGCAGTGCAAAGACCGGGGCTAGCAATCAGCCCCAGCATTTT. Its translation: CSAKTGASNQPQHF.

This clonotype was counted at least ten times. This sequence joins TRBV6-1 and TRBJ2-5, with 7 bases identical to TRBD1. This CDR3 has 13 residues. Germline V CDR1 and CDR2: MNHNS, SASEGT. With V trimmed by 6 bases and J by 1 base, 2 bases remained unmatched. CDR3 region: CASRRDSQETQYF. In DNA form, the CDR3 reads TGTGCCAGCAGGAGGGACAGCCAAGAGACCCAGTACTTC.

A few counts support this clonotype. The chain is built from TRBV5-1 and TRBJ2-7, with unresolved D. V dropped 0 bases and J dropped 4 bases, with 8 bases sitting between them. The CDR3 has 13 amino acids. The germline V gene has CDR1 SGHRS and CDR2 YFSETQ. The chain's CDR3 is CASSLEAKYEQYF. As DNA, the CDR3 is TGCGCCAGCAGCTTGGAAGCCAAGTACGAGCAGTACTTC.

DNA of the CDR3: TGCAGTGCCAGGGGGGCGGCTGATTTAAGGAACACTGAAGCTTTCTTT. It specifies CSARGAADLRNTEAFF. V gene TRBV20-1 combines with J gene TRBJ1-1, with 7 nucleotides matching TRBD1. Unmatched junction bases numbered 14, after V lost 6 bases and J lost 1 base. The CDR3 is 16 amino acids. The germline CDR1 and CDR2 sequences are DFQATT and SNEGSKA (reference sequence).

V usage is TRBV7-2 and J usage is TRBJ2-1, with D possibly being TRBD1 or TRBD2 (5 bases each). Germline CDR1 and CDR2: SGHTA and FQGNSA. V shed 1 base and J shed 9 bases, with 22 bases lying between them. The CDR3 totals 17 residues. The DNA of the CDR3 is TGTGCCAGCAGCTTAGTATTCGCCCGAAGGGGAGCCCTTGAGCAGTTCTTC. The encoded protein is CASSLVFARRGALEQFF.

Only a few counts were recorded for this clonotype. The V and J genes are TRBV6-2 or TRBV6-3 and TRBJ2-3, with 8 bases aligning to TRBD1. J was trimmed by 6 bases and V by 0 bases; bases with no gene match: 2. Germline V CDR1 and CDR2: MNHEY, SVGEGT. The CDR3 length is 14 residues. CDR3 DNA sequence: TGTGCCAGCAGTTACTCTCGGACAGGGGATACGCAGTATTTT. Protein sequence: CASSYSRTGDTQYF.

The CDR3 is CASWDRSYEQYF. CDR3 coding DNA: TGCGCCAGCTGGGACAGATCCTACGAGCAGTACTTC. The chain couples TRBV10-2 to TRBJ2-7; 7 nucleotides line up with TRBD1. This CDR3 spans 12 amino acids. In germline, CDR1 is WSHSY, CDR2 SAAADI. The ends lost 8 bases at V and 1 base at J; junction bases unmatched: 2.

The V gene is TRBV29-1, the J gene TRBJ2-3; 8 positions agree with TRBD2. Trimming took 7 bases from V and 4 from J; bases not matched to a gene: 7. The V gene's germline CDR1 is SQVTM and CDR2 ANQGSEA. CDR3 size: 13 residues. This CDR3 reads CSAFTGGADTQYF. CDR3 DNA sequence: TGCAGCGCCTTCACGGGAGGGGCAGATACGCAGTATTTT.